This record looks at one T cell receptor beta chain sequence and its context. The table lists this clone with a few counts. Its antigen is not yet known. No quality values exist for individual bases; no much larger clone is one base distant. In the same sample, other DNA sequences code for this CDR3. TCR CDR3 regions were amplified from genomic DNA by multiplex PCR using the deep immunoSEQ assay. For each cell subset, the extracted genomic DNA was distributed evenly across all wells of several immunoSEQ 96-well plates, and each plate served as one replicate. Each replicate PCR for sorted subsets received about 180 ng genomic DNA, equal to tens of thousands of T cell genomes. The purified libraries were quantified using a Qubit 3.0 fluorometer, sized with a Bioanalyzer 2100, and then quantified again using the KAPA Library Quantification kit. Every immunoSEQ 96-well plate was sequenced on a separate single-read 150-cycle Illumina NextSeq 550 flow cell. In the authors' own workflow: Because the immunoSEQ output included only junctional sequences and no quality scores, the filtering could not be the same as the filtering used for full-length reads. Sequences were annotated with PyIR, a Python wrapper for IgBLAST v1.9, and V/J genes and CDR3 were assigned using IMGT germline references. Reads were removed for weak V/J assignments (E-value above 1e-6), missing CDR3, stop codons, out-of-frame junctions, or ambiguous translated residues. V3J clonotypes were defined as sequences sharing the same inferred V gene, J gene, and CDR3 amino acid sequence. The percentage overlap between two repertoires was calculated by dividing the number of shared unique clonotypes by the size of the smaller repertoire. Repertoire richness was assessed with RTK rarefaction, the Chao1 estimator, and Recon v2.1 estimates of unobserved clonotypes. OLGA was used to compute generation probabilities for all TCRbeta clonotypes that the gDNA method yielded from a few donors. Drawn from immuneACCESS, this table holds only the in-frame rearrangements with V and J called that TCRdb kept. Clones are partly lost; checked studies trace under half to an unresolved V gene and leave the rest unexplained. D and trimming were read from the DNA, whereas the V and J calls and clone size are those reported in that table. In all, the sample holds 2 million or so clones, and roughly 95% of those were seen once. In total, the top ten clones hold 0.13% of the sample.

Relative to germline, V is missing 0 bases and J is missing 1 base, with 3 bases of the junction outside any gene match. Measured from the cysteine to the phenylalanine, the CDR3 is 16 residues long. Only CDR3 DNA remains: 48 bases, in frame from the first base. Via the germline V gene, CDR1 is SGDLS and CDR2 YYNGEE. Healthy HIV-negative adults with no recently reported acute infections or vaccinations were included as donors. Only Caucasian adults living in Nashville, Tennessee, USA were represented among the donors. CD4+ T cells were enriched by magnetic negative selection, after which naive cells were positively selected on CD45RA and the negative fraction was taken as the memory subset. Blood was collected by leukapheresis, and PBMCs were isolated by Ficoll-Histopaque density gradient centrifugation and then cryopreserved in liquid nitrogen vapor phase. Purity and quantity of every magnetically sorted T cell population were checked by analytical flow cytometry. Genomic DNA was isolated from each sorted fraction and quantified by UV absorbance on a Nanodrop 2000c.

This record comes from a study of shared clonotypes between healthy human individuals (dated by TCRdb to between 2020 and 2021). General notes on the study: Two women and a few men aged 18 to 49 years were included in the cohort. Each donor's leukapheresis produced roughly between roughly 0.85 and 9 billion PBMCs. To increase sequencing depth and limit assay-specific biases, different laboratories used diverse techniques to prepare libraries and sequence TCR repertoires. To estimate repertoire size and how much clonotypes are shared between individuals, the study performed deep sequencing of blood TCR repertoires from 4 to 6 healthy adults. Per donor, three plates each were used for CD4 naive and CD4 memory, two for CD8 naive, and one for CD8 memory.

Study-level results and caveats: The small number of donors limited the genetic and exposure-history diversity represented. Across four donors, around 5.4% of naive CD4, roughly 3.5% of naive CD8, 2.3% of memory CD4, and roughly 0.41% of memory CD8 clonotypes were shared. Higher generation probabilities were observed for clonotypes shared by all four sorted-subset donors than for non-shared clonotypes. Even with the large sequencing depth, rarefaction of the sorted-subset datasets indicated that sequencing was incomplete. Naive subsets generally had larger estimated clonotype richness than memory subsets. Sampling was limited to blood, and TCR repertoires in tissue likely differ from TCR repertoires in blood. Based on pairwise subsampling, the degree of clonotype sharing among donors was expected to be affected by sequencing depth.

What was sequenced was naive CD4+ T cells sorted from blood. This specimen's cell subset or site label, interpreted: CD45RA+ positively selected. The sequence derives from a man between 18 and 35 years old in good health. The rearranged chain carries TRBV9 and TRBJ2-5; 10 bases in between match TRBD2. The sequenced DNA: TGTGCCAGCAGCGTAGCGGTAGCGGGGGGCCAAGAGACCCAGTACTTC. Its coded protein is CASSVAVAGGQETQYF. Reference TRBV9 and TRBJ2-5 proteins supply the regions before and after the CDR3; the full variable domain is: DSGVTQTPKHLITATGQRVTLRCSPRSGDLSVYWYQQSLDQGLQFLIQYYNGEERAKGNILERFSAQQFPDLHSELNLSSLELGDSALYFCASSVAVAGGQETQYFGPGTRLLVL.